This is a list of T cell receptor beta chains from one sample in a study of monozygotic twins with inflammatory bowel disease. With the 5' RACE reads reprocessed, TCRdb shows one record per CDR3 protein and no DNA. This sample contains about 380,000 distinct CDR3 sequences. Sequencing used blood. The receptors derive from a human donor with ulcerative colitis or Crohn's disease, or a healthy co-twin of an affected twin (not recorded which). The CDR3 runs from the conserved cysteine through the conserved F or W. The order of the fields is V gene, J gene, CDR3 protein.

v_call: TRBV2; j_call: TRBJ2-7; cdr3_aa: CASSEGGLVGSEQYF
v_call: TRBV12-3/TRBV12-4; j_call: TRBJ1-5; cdr3_aa: CASSLFPQPQHF
v_call: TRBV19; j_call: TRBJ2-3; cdr3_aa: CASSIRGDLDGTDTQYF
v_call: TRBV12-3/TRBV12-4; j_call: TRBJ1-2; cdr3_aa: CASREGALGGYTF
v_call: TRBV7-9; j_call: TRBJ2-2; cdr3_aa: CASNYGTGELFF
v_call: TRBV7-8; j_call: TRBJ2-1; cdr3_aa: CASSLDSGGTYNEQFF
v_call: TRBV4-2; j_call: TRBJ2-3; cdr3_aa: CASSHTLAGGPLWSTDTQYF
v_call: TRBV2; j_call: TRBJ2-5; cdr3_aa: CASNYFAIQETQYF
v_call: TRBV6-5; j_call: TRBJ2-7; cdr3_aa: CASSYSRSSTGNPYGEQYF
v_call: TRBV3-1; j_call: TRBJ1-1; cdr3_aa: CASSQSVRRTEAFF
v_call: TRBV5-4; j_call: TRBJ2-5; cdr3_aa: CASSYRIGVMGMGETQYF
v_call: TRBV10-3; j_call: TRBJ2-7; cdr3_aa: CAVGLAYEQYF
v_call: TRBV20-1; j_call: TRBJ1-5; cdr3_aa: CSALKQGSRVQPQHF
v_call: TRBV3-1; j_call: TRBJ2-1; cdr3_aa: CASRLKRGGYNEQFF
v_call: TRBV6-2/TRBV6-3; j_call: TRBJ2-1; cdr3_aa: CASSYSAVGGNEQFF
v_call: TRBV5-1; j_call: TRBJ1-6; cdr3_aa: CASSLVGGESPLHF
v_call: TRBV5-1; j_call: TRBJ2-5; cdr3_aa: CASSLDGGAEETQYF
v_call: TRBV5-1; j_call: TRBJ1-3; cdr3_aa: CASSYAGTQGNTIYF
v_call: TRBV4-3; j_call: TRBJ1-5; cdr3_aa: CASSQDASRTYNQPQHF
v_call: TRBV20-1; j_call: TRBJ2-7; cdr3_aa: CSAGLAGSYEQYF
v_call: TRBV6-1; j_call: TRBJ2-3; cdr3_aa: CASSPNAVGGGADTQYF
v_call: TRBV2; j_call: TRBJ2-6; cdr3_aa: CASSEIDRVPGANVLTF
v_call: TRBV20-1; j_call: TRBJ2-7; cdr3_aa: CSAARSGQVDEQYF
v_call: TRBV7-8; j_call: TRBJ1-3; cdr3_aa: CASSSMVQTPWGGNTIYF
v_call: TRBV12-3/TRBV12-4; j_call: TRBJ2-5; cdr3_aa: CASSPQPGLADTQYF
v_call: TRBV4-2; j_call: TRBJ2-2; cdr3_aa: CASSQRTRTYQFSGELFF
v_call: TRBV19; j_call: TRBJ1-5; cdr3_aa: CASSTPGQGSYSNQPQHF
v_call: TRBV7-9; j_call: TRBJ2-7; cdr3_aa: CASSLTGTGFYEQYF
v_call: TRBV28; j_call: TRBJ2-7; cdr3_aa: CASSLPLQGSGEQYF
v_call: TRBV24-1; j_call: TRBJ2-3; cdr3_aa: CATSDYGLAGVDTQYF
v_call: TRBV5-1; j_call: TRBJ2-1; cdr3_aa: CASSWDMGPYNEQFF
v_call: TRBV24-1; j_call: TRBJ1-1; cdr3_aa: CATSDSGRSNTEAFF
v_call: TRBV5-1; j_call: TRBJ2-5; cdr3_aa: CASSPQAGLETQYF
v_call: TRBV24-1; j_call: TRBJ2-7; cdr3_aa: CATSDLRGVEQYF
v_call: TRBV29-1; j_call: TRBJ2-3; cdr3_aa: CSVYRASTDTQYF
v_call: TRBV28; j_call: TRBJ2-3; cdr3_aa: CASSLRRDSGGATDTQYF
v_call: TRBV9; j_call: TRBJ2-4; cdr3_aa: CASSAADTGNIQYF
v_call: TRBV4-3; j_call: TRBJ2-1; cdr3_aa: CASSRRRGQGVYNEQFF
v_call: TRBV4-3; j_call: TRBJ2-5; cdr3_aa: CASSQDRVGIETQYF
v_call: TRBV4-1; j_call: TRBJ1-1; cdr3_aa: CASSQGAGSGNTEAFF
v_call: TRBV12-3/TRBV12-4; j_call: TRBJ1-2; cdr3_aa: CASSLAPIREGPNYGYTF
v_call: TRBV5-1; j_call: TRBJ2-2; cdr3_aa: CASRGTGRYNTGELFF
v_call: TRBV7-2; j_call: TRBJ2-1; cdr3_aa: CASSLAGTSGHEQFF
v_call: TRBV19; j_call: TRBJ2-7; cdr3_aa: CASTPTAYISYEQYF
v_call: TRBV7-3; j_call: TRBJ2-7; cdr3_aa: CASSLGPEGSYEQYF
v_call: TRBV11-2; j_call: TRBJ2-7; cdr3_aa: CASSPISGHQYEQYF
v_call: TRBV5-1; j_call: TRBJ2-7; cdr3_aa: CASSPGTPPYEQYF
v_call: TRBV11-2; j_call: TRBJ1-4; cdr3_aa: CASSPFQGSLEKLFF
v_call: TRBV4-2; j_call: TRBJ1-6; cdr3_aa: CASSQDSGVANSPLHF
v_call: TRBV20-1; j_call: TRBJ2-1; cdr3_aa: CSATRLTPSTGNEQFF
v_call: TRBV5-1; j_call: TRBJ2-3; cdr3_aa: CASSSDTGTDTQYF
v_call: TRBV18; j_call: TRBJ1-3; cdr3_aa: CASSPPGTGNGNTIYF
v_call: TRBV5-1; j_call: TRBJ2-1; cdr3_aa: CASSLPGQGWNEQFF
v_call: TRBV9; j_call: TRBJ2-7; cdr3_aa: CASSPGGVFSTTGLFSYEQYF
v_call: TRBV24-1; j_call: TRBJ2-5; cdr3_aa: CATSESPGQGAGETQYF